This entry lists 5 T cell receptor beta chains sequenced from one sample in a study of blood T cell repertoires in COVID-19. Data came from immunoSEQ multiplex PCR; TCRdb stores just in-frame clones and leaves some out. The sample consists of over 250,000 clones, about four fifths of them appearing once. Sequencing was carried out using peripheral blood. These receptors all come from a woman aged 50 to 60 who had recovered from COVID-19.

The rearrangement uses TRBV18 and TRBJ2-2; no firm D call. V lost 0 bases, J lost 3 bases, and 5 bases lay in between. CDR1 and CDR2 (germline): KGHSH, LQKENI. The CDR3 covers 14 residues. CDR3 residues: CASSPPADTGELFF. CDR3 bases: TGTGCCAGCTCACCACCGGCTGACACCGGGGAGCTGTTTTTT.

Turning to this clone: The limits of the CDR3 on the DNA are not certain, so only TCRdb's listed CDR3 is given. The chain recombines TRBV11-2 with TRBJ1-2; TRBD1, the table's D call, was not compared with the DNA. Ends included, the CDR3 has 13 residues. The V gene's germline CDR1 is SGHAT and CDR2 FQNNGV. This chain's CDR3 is CASSLVDWGTGTF.

The CDR3 spells CAISGIPSGTNEQFF. The CDR3 nucleotides are TGTGCCATCAGTGGGATTCCTAGCGGGACCAATGAGCAGTTCTTC. The chain links TRBV10-3 to TRBJ2-1, with TRBD2 matching over 9 bases. J was trimmed by 6 bases and V by 4 bases; bases with no gene match: 7. Germline CDR1 reads ENHRY; CDR2 reads SYGVKD. The CDR3 consists of 15 residues.

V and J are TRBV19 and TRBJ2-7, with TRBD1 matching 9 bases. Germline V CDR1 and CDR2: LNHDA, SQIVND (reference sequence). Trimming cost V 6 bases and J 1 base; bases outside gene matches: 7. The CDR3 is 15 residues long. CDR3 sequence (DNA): TGTGCCAGTAGAGGAACCGGGACAGGGTCCTACGAGCAGTACTTC. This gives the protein CASRGTGTGSYEQYF.

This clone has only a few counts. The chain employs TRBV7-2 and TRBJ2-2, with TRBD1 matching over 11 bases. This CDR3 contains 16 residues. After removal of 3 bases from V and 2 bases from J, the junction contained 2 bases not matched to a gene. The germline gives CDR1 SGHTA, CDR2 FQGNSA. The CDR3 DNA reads TGTGCCAGCAGCTTTGGACAGGGGGCCAACACCGGGGAGCTGTTTTTT. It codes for CASSFGQGANTGELFF.